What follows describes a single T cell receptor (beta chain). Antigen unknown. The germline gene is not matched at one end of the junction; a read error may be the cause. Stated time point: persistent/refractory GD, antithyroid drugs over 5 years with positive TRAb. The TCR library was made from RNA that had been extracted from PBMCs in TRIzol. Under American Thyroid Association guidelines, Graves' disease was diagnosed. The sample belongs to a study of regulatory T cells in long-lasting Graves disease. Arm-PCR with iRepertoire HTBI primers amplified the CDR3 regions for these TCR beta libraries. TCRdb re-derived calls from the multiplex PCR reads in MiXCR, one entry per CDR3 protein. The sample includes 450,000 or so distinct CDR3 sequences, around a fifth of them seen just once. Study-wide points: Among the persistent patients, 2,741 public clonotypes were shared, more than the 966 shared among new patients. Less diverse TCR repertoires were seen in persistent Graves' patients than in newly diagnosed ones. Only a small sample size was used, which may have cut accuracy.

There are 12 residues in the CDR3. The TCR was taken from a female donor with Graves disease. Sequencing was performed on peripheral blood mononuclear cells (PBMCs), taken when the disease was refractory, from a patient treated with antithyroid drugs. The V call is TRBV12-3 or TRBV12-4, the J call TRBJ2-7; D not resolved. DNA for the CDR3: TGTGCCAGCAGCCCCACGCTGGGAACAGTTCACTTC. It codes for CASSPTLGTVHF.